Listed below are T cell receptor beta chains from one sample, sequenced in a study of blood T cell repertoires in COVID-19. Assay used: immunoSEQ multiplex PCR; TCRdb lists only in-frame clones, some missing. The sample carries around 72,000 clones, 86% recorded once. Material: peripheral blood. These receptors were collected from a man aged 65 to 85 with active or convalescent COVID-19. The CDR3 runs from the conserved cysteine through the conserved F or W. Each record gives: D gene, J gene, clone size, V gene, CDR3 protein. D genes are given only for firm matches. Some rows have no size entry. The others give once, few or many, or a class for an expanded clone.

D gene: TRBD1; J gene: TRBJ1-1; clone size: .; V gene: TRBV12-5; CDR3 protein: CASGLWDRFTLNTEAFF
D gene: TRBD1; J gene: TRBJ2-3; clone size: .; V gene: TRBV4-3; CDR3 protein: CASSDGTGGLANTDTQYF
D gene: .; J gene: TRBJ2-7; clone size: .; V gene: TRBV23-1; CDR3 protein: CASGAPGLWTYEQYF
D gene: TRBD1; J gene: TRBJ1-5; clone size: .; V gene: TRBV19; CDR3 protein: CASSIGQGQPQHF
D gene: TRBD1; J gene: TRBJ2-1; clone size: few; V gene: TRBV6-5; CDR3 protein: CASSRTGLRSDEQFF
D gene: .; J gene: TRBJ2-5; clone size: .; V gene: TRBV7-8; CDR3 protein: CASSSGRGAETQYF
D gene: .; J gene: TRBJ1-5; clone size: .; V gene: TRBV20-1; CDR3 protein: CSASSQGDQPQHF
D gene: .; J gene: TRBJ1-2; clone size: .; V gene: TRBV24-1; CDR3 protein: CATKGGADYGYTF
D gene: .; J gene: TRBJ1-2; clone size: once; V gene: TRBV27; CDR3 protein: CASSPLQTNYGYTF
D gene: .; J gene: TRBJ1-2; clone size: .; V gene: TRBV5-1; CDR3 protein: CASSPGSSQANGYTF
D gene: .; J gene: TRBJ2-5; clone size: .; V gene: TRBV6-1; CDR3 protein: CASSDTGKQETQYF